This TCR beta chain was recovered during a study of T cell repertoires in cytomegalovirus infection. MiXCR, run by TCRdb on the reads, gives a single entry per CDR3 protein. The table has under 850,000 distinct CDR3 sequences, about a third seen once. The CDR3 is 16 amino acids. The junction had 7 bases not matched to a gene; V was cut back by 5 bases and J by 1 base. Per the germline V gene, CDR1 is SEHNR and CDR2 is FQNEAQ (reference sequence). This clonotype was observed a handful of times. The rearrangement uses TRBV7-9 and TRBJ2-7; TRBD2 agrees at 11 bases. The sample was PBMCs. The receptor was isolated from a human donor in good health (CMV status not recorded). Some clones in this sample may be carry-over from other donors' samples. The CDR3 spells CASSPPLAGVSYEQYF. The CDR3 nucleotides read TGTGCCAGCAGCCCCCCACTAGCGGGAGTGTCCTACGAGCAGTACTTC.